The source of this TCR beta chain is a study of shared clonotypes between healthy human individuals. Study as a whole: There were three CD4 naive, three CD4 memory, two CD8 naive and one CD8 memory plates per donor.

A word on this clone: Its antigen is unidentified.

Libraries were prepared by immunoSEQ multiplex PCR; TCRdb keeps only in-frame clonotypes and omits some of them. The sample consists of some 2.3 million clones, 85% to 95% of them appearing once. The germline CDR1 and CDR2 sequences are MNHNS and SASEGT. Trimming left V 1 base short and J 1 base short, with 11 bases between. This CDR3 has 16 residues. Study-wide findings and caveats: Represented diversity, genetic and exposure-history alike, was limited by few donors.

This receptor was identified in a man aged 18 to 29 in good health. Some clones in this sample may be carry-over from other donors' samples. Sequencing used naive CD4+ T cells from PBMCs. Subset meaning: CD45RA+ positively selected. The chain recombines TRBV6-1 with TRBJ2-1; D perhaps matches TRBD2 (6 bases). In DNA form, the CDR3 reads TGTGCCAGCAGTGAAGTGGAGGGAAGGTCCTACAATGAGCAGTTCTTC. It yields the protein CASSEVEGRSYNEQFF.